Presented here are 12 T cell receptor beta chains from one specimen sequenced in a study of blood T cell repertoires in COVID-19. Profiling relied on immunoSEQ multiplex PCR, and the TCRdb table lists in-frame clones only, not all of them. The sample shows just under 30,000 clones, roughly nine tenths of them seen only once. Sequencing was performed on peripheral blood. All receptors derive from a human donor with active COVID-19. The donor label of this sample is uncertain.

The genes are TRBV2 and TRBJ2-5, with D tentatively TRBD2 (5 bases). The germline V gene encodes CDR1 SNHLY and CDR2 FYNNEI. Trimming removed 2 bases from V and 5 bases from J, with 6 bases in between. The CDR3 is made up of 12 amino acids. CDR3 in amino acids: CASSEWRETQYF. CDR3 in DNA: TGTGCCAGCAGTGAATGGAGGGAGACCCAGTACTTC.

This clone counts as medium-sized. J is TRBJ2-7 and V is TRBV12-5, with D uncertain. The V and J ends lost 4 bases and 0 bases respectively, with 4 bases between them. This CDR3 spans 12 amino acids. Germline loops: CDR1 LGHNT, CDR2 FRNRAP. The CDR3 is CASGSSSYEQYF. For the CDR3, the DNA is TGTGCTAGTGGTTCTTCCTCCTACGAGCAGTACTTC.

The chain links TRBV6-5 to TRBJ2-7; 9 nucleotides align to TRBD1. There are 15 residues in the CDR3. Germline values: CDR1 MNHEY, CDR2 SVGAGI. Trimming removed 4 bases from V and 5 bases from J; junction bases left unmatched: 9. For the CDR3, the DNA is TGTGCCAGCAGTTGGCCGGGACAGGGCGTCCACGAGCAGTACTTC. The encoded protein is CASSWPGQGVHEQYF.

DNA for the CDR3: TGTGCCAGCAGTTTCCAGGCGACGTACGAGCAGTACTTC. As protein: CASSFQATYEQYF. The chain recombines TRBV12-3 or TRBV12-4 with TRBJ2-7; D is unresolved. This CDR3 is 13 amino acids long. V lost 3 bases to trimming and J lost 4 bases, with 10 bases between them.

The table lists this clone with a count of one. The chain joins TRBV28 to TRBJ2-7; the D is unclear. The CDR3 has 13 residues. CDR1 is MDHEN and CDR2 is SYDVKM in the germline V gene. Trimming left V 8 bases short and J 3 bases short, with 14 bases between. The CDR3 region is CASYDPLNYEQYF. In DNA, the CDR3 is TGTGCCAGCTACGATCCCCTAAACTACGAGCAGTACTTC.

This clone rates as hyperexpanded. This rearrangement joins TRBV4-2 to TRBJ1-2; D uncertain. The CDR3 runs to 17 residues. The V end was cut by 4 bases, the J end by 2 bases, with 20 bases between. Germline V gives CDR1 LGHNA, CDR2 YNFKEQ. This CDR3 is CASSPIPRDSGNYGYTF. The CDR3 nucleotides read TGTGCCAGCAGCCCGATTCCGCGGGATAGTGGGAACTATGGCTACACCTTC.

This chain connects TRBV7-9 to TRBJ2-3; 7 nucleotides agree with TRBD2. Germline V gives CDR1 SEHNR, CDR2 FQNEAQ (reference sequence). There are 17 residues in the CDR3. J was trimmed by 1 base and V by 6 bases; bases with no gene match: 13. The CDR3 loop is CASSFSGTLRGTDTQYF. CDR3 coding DNA: TGTGCCAGCAGTTTCAGCGGGACCCTTAGGGGCACAGATACGCAGTATTTT.

The chain uses TRBV25-1 and TRBJ2-7; D may be TRBD2 (6 bases). The CDR3 extends over 16 amino acids. Trimming stripped 8 bases from V and 0 bases from J, with 20 bases between. Germline V lookup: CDR1 MGHDK, CDR2 SYGVNS. CDR3: CASAGGRQRISYEQYF. CDR3 DNA: TGTGCCAGCGCCGGGGGTAGGCAGCGAATCTCCTACGAGCAGTACTTC.

This chain uses TRBV5-1 with TRBJ2-3, with D possibly being TRBD1 (6 bases). The ends were cut back, 2 bases at V and 2 bases at J, with 12 bases in the middle. The germline CDR1 and CDR2 sequences are SGHRS and YFSETQ. The CDR3 is made up of 15 amino acids. CDR3 DNA sequence: TGCGCCAGCAGCTTCGGACAGACTATCACAGATACGCAGTATTTT. This gives the protein CASSFGQTITDTQYF.

This chain connects TRBV9 to TRBJ2-7; TRBD1 matches at 12 bases. Germline V gene sequence: CDR1 SGDLS, CDR2 YYNGEE. V dropped 4 bases and J dropped 4; count of bases not matched to a gene: 3. The CDR3 is 14 amino acids. CDR3 in amino acids: CASSPGQGAYEQYF. The CDR3 DNA sequence: TGTGCCAGCAGCCCGGGACAGGGGGCATACGAGCAGTACTTC. The full variable domain, completed using reference TRBV9 and TRBJ2-7, is DSGVTQTPKHLITATGQRVTLRCSPRSGDLSVYWYQQSLDQGLQFLIQYYNGEERAKGNILERFSAQQFPDLHSELNLSSLELGDSALYFCASSPGQGAYEQYFGPGTRLTVT.

In DNA, the CDR3 is TGTGCTAGTGGTCCAGGACTAGCGGGAGCAGATACGCAGTATTTT. Protein: CASGPGLAGADTQYF. This chain uses TRBV12-5 with TRBJ2-3; 13 bases agree with TRBD2. This CDR3 is built from 15 residues. Germline values: CDR1 LGHNT, CDR2 FRNRAP. The J segment lost 4 bases and the V segment lost 5 bases, leaving 3 bases of the junction unmatched.

This clone was seen more than once but under ten times. CDR3 sequence reads: CASSPIQGPQETQYF. For the CDR3, the DNA is TGTGCCAGCTCACCCATACAGGGCCCGCAAGAGACCCAGTACTTC. The V gene is TRBV18, the J gene TRBJ2-5; weak D call: TRBD1 (6 bases). V was pared by 3 bases and J by 2 bases, with 13 bases between. The CDR3 is 15 amino acids. Looked up from germline, CDR1 is KGHSH and CDR2 is LQKENI.